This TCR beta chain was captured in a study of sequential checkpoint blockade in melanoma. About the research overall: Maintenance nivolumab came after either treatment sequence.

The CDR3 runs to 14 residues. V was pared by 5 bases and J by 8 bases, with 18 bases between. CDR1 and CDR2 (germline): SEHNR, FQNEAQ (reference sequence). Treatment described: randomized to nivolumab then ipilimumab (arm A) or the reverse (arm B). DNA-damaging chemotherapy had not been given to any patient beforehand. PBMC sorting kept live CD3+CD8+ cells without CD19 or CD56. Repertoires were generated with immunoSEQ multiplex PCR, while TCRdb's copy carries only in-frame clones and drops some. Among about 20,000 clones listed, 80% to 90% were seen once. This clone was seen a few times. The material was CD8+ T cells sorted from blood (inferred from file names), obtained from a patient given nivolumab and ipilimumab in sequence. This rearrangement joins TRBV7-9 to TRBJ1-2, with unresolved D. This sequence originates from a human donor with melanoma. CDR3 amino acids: CASSQVGGTWGYTF. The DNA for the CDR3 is TGTGCCAGCAGCCAGGTGGGAGGAACGTGGGGCTACACCTTC.